This T cell receptor beta chain was profiled in a study of T cell responses to AZD1222 COVID-19 vaccine. Study as a whole: Whether given at about 4 or about 12 weeks, second doses were pooled.

Study observations and caveats: The CD4 TCRs associated with vaccination extended across spike and predominated at 160-218 and 743-854. The reported proportion of spike-specific TCRs targeting unmutated variant regions was nearly half.

A single count supports this clone. Its antigen is not known. Some clones are missing from TCRdb's copy, which holds only in-frame ones; the method was immunoSEQ multiplex PCR. This sample yields about 150,000 clones, of which 85% to 90% are seen a single time; about 6.9% belongs to the top ten. CDR1 SGDLS and CDR2 YYNGEE come from the germline V gene. V lost 0 bases and J lost 1, with 11 bases in between. This CDR3 has 15 amino acids. This clonotype was sampled from an adult in good health. The chain has TRBV9 and TRBJ2-7; possible D gene TRBD1, 5 bases. Source: peripheral blood, taken on day 0 of AZD1222 vaccination. CDR3: CASSVGLPGSYEQYF. Here the CDR3 DNA reads TGTGCCAGCAGCGTAGGTCTTCCAGGGTCCTACGAGCAGTACTTC.